This is a list of T cell receptor beta chains from one sample in a study of T-cell reconstitution after alpha-beta-depleted transplantation in children. TCRdb fed the PCR reads into MiXCR, producing one record per CDR3 protein. Of hundreds of thousands of distinct CDR3 sequences listed, approximately 8% were seen once; the top ten hold approximately 6.3%. The sample in question was PBMCs, mostly from graft donor cells, obtained 180 days after TCRalphabeta/CD19-depleted stem cell transplant. These receptors came from a male patient younger than 18 who had a stem cell transplant for acute lymphoblastic leukemia, so the T cells may come from the graft donor. The CDR3 runs from the conserved cysteine through the conserved F or W. D genes are given only for firm matches. Where a row states a size, it is once, few, many or the class of an expanded clone; other rows omit it.

V,J,size,D,DNA,CDR3
TRBV12-3/TRBV12-4,TRBJ1-5,many,TRBD1,TGTGCCAGCAGTCCACAGGGGGCAGGGCAGCCCCAGCATTTT,CASSPQGAGQPQHF
TRBV27,TRBJ2-7,many,NA,TGTGCCAGCAGTTTAAGGGGAGGAAGGACAGGTCCCTACGAGCAGTACTTC,CASSLRGGRTGPYEQYF
TRBV7-3,TRBJ1-6,many,NA,TGTGCCAGCAGCTTGAAAGGGTCGGATTCACCCCTCCACTTT,CASSLKGSDSPLHF
TRBV5-5,TRBJ2-4,many,NA,TGTGCCAGCAGCTTGGAACAGAACCTAGCCAAAAACATTCAGTACTTC,CASSLEQNLAKNIQYF
TRBV28,TRBJ2-3,many,TRBD1,TGTGCCAGCAGTCGCCCCAGGGGGCTGGTGACAGATACGCAGTATTTT,CASSRPRGLVTDTQYF
TRBV19,TRBJ2-1,NA,NA,TGTGCCAGTAGTATTACCAGGACAACTTACAGTGAGCAGTTCTTC,CASSITRTTYSEQFF
TRBV20-1,TRBJ2-7,many,NA,TGCAGTGCTAGAGAGGGAGCCTACGAGCAGTACTTC,CSAREGAYEQYF
TRBV9,TRBJ2-2,many,NA,TGTGCCAGCAGCCGCCAAACAGGGAATACCGGGGAGCTGTTTTTT,CASSRQTGNTGELFF
TRBV5-6,TRBJ2-3,many,NA,TGTGCCAGCAGCTTAAATCGAGGGGCCCGCACAGATACGCAGTATTTT,CASSLNRGARTDTQYF
TRBV12-3/TRBV12-4,TRBJ2-1,many,TRBD2,TGTGCCAGCAGTTTCGGCCAGGGACTAGCGGGGTACAATGAGCAGTTCTTC,CASSFGQGLAGYNEQFF
TRBV6-2/TRBV6-3,TRBJ2-1,many,NA,TGTGCCAGCAGTAGAAAGAGGCCCAATGAGCAGTTCTTC,CASSRKRPNEQFF
TRBV3-1,TRBJ2-2,many,NA,TGTGCCAGCAGCCGGGACGAACTTAACACCGGGGAGCTGTTTTTT,CASSRDELNTGELFF
TRBV29-1,TRBJ2-3,NA,NA,TGCAGCTGGAGGGGGATCACAGATACGCAGTATTTT,CSWRGITDTQYF
TRBV20-1,TRBJ1-1,many,NA,TGCAGTGCAACGACAGGACGGAACACTGAAGCTTTCTTT,CSATTGRNTEAFF
TRBV5-1,TRBJ2-2,many,NA,TGCGCCAGCAGCTTAACGACAGCAAACACCGGGGAGCTGTTTTTT,CASSLTTANTGELFF
TRBV28,TRBJ2-7,many,TRBD2,TGTGCCAGCAGACCGACTAGCGGGAGAATCTACGAGCAGTACTTC,CASRPTSGRIYEQYF
TRBV6-1,TRBJ2-7,many,NA,TGTGCCAGCACCGGGGGCGGGGGAAACGAGCAGTACTTC,CASTGGGGNEQYF
TRBV9,TRBJ2-1,many,NA,TGTGCCAGCAGCGTAGACGGGGGAGTGGGCAATGAGCAGTTCTTC,CASSVDGGVGNEQFF
TRBV4-3,TRBJ1-2,few,TRBD1,TGCGCCAGCAGCCAAGAACCCCCGGGACAGGGGGCGGGCTACACCTTC,CASSQEPPGQGAGYTF
TRBV7-9,TRBJ2-1,many,NA,TGTGCCAGCAGCTCCCACTCATTCCCCTACAATGAGCAGTTCTTC,CASSSHSFPYNEQFF
TRBV10-3,TRBJ2-5,many,TRBD2,TGTGCCATCAGCGGGGAGGGAGAGACCCAGTACTTC,CAISGEGETQYF
TRBV19,TRBJ2-7,NA,TRBD1,TGTGCCAGTTCGACAGGGGCCCCCTACGAGCAGTACTTC,CASSTGAPYEQYF
TRBV6-1,TRBJ2-7,NA,TRBD2,TGTGCCAGCAGTGAATTCGGGGGGTCAGGCGAGCAGTACTTC,CASSEFGGSGEQYF
TRBV2,TRBJ2-4,many,NA,TGTGCCAGCAGTGATGGAGCACTAGCCAAAAACATTCAGTACTTC,CASSDGALAKNIQYF
TRBV6-1,TRBJ1-2,many,TRBD1,TGTGCCAGCAGATCCCGGACAGGGGGCTCCCACCTCTATGGCTACACCTTC,CASRSRTGGSHLYGYTF
TRBV4-1,TRBJ2-5,many,TRBD1,TGCGCCAGCAGCCAAGAGTGGGGACAGGGGACATCTTGGGGCAGGGAGACCCAGTACTTC,CASSQEWGQGTSWGRETQYF
TRBV5-1,TRBJ1-1,many,NA,TGCGCCAGCAGCTGGGCTACAGGAAGCCCTGAAGCTTTCTTT,CASSWATGSPEAFF
TRBV5-1,TRBJ2-2,many,TRBD2,TGCGCCAGCAGCTTGGCGGGAGGGCCCAGGAACACCGGGGAGCTGTTTTTT,CASSLAGGPRNTGELFF
TRBV27,TRBJ2-1,many,TRBD2,TGTGCCAGCAGTTCTAGACTAGCGGGAGGAGGATACAATGAGCAGTTCTTC,CASSSRLAGGGYNEQFF
TRBV10-3,TRBJ2-2,many,TRBD2,TGTGCCATCAGTGAGTCCCCGACTAGCGGGGTAGCGAACACCGGGGAGCTGTTTTTT,CAISESPTSGVANTGELFF
TRBV19,TRBJ1-1,many,NA,TGTGCCAGTAGTAGGGGACTTTACACTGAAGCTTTCTTT,CASSRGLYTEAFF
TRBV2,TRBJ2-7,many,NA,TGTGCCAGCAGTGAAGCAGGGTCGCAGTACTTC,CASSEAGSQYF
TRBV4-3,TRBJ1-1,many,NA,TGCGCCAGCAGCCAATGGGAGGGGACTGAAGCTTTCTTT,CASSQWEGTEAFF
TRBV4-1,TRBJ2-7,many,TRBD2,TGCGCCAGCAGCCCCAATCTACTAGCGGGAGGCCCCTACGAGCAGTACTTC,CASSPNLLAGGPYEQYF
TRBV5-4,TRBJ2-1,few,NA,TGTGCGTACGGGACTTCCCCTCGGAATGAGCAGTTCTTC,CAYGTSPRNEQFF
TRBV9,TRBJ2-5,many,NA,TGTGCCAGCAGCGTAGGGATAGAATTGGGCCAAGAGACCCAGTACTTC,CASSVGIELGQETQYF
TRBV11-2,TRBJ2-4,many,NA,TGTGCCAGCAGCGTACGTCCGGCGGACATTCAGTACTTC,CASSVRPADIQYF
TRBV6-2/TRBV6-3,TRBJ2-7,many,NA,TGTGCCAGCAGTTACTCGATGCCACCCATCGCCTACGAGCAGTACTTC,CASSYSMPPIAYEQYF
TRBV12-3/TRBV12-4,TRBJ1-1,many,NA,TGTGCCAGCAGCCTCCGGGACGGTGGGGCTGAAGCTTTCTTT,CASSLRDGGAEAFF
TRBV9,TRBJ2-3,few,TRBD1,TGTGCCAGCAGCCATCTGACAGGGGATACGCAGTATTTT,CASSHLTGDTQYF
TRBV18,TRBJ2-5,many,TRBD1,TGTGCCAGCTCACCCCGGGACAGGGTAGAGACCCAGTACTTC,CASSPRDRVETQYF
TRBV27,TRBJ2-3,many,NA,TGTGCCAGCAGTTTCGCAGGTAGCACAGATACGCAGTATTTT,CASSFAGSTDTQYF
TRBV7-6,TRBJ2-4,many,TRBD2,TGTGCCAGCAGCTTAGAGTCCCTGGCGGGGGGCAAAAACATTCAGTACTTC,CASSLESLAGGKNIQYF
TRBV20-1,TRBJ1-3,many,NA,TGCAGTGCTAGCGGGGTCGGAAACACCATATATTTT,CSASGVGNTIYF
TRBV12-3/TRBV12-4,TRBJ1-2,many,TRBD1,TGTGCCAGCAGTTCTTCAGGGGGCGAGGACTTCTACACCTTC,CASSSSGGEDFYTF
TRBV9,TRBJ1-2,many,NA,TGTGCCAGCAGCGTAGGGACAGTTCCCTCTGGCTACACCTTC,CASSVGTVPSGYTF
TRBV7-9,TRBJ1-1,NA,TRBD1,TGTGCCAGCAGCTTGGAAAGGACAGGGAGGGCTGAAGCTTTCTTT,CASSLERTGRAEAFF
TRBV5-1,TRBJ2-5,many,NA,TGTGCCAGCAGTTTGGTGGAGACCCAGTACTTC,CASSLVETQYF
TRBV15,TRBJ2-3,many,TRBD2,TGTGCCACCAGCAGAACTAGCGGGACAACAGATACGCAGTATTTT,CATSRTSGTTDTQYF
TRBV7-2,TRBJ1-4,many,TRBD1,TGTGCCAGCAGCCCCGCGACAGGGAAAAATGAAAAACTGTTTTTT,CASSPATGKNEKLFF
TRBV4-1,TRBJ2-5,many,NA,TGCGCCAGCAGCCAAGGGATTCTGAGATCTCAAGAGACCCAGTACTTC,CASSQGILRSQETQYF
TRBV12-3/TRBV12-4,TRBJ2-2,many,NA,TGTGCCAGCAGTTCCGCCGGGCCCCAGGGGACCGGGGAGCTGTTTTTT,CASSSAGPQGTGELFF
TRBV19,TRBJ1-3,NA,NA,TGTGCTTCAACCCCGGGGAGCTGTGGAAACACCATATATTTT,CASTPGSCGNTIYF
TRBV2,TRBJ2-1,many,NA,TGTGCCAGCAGTCCACTAGTGCAGTTCTTC,CASSPLVQFF